Sequencing of this T cell receptor (beta chain) was carried out in a study of cytomegalovirus exposure and HLA in healthy donors. In the study overall: From about 179 million T cells, an earlier analysis saw 120 million or so unique TCR beta sequences. Broader study findings: Relative to the approximately 680-donor mean, N-insertions were reportedly fewer in an Asian-associated ancestry cluster in a later analysis. In a later analysis, TCR beta V- and J-gene trimming showed a link to a missense DCLRE1C variant.

Trimming pared 3 bases from V and 0 bases from J, leaving 5 bases between. The germline V gene encodes CDR1 SGHTA and CDR2 FQGNSA. This CDR3 comprises 13 residues. This clone is a singleton in its sample. Its matching antigen is unknown. The study ran its PCR with 60 Vbeta and 13 Jbeta primers. Here immunoSEQ multiplex PCR was the method, and the copy in TCRdb shows in-frame clones only, minus some. The sample carries about 220,000 clones, 82% recorded once. The receptor's source is a middle-aged man in good health and CMV-seropositive. Specimen: PBMCs. The gene calls are TRBV7-2 and TRBJ1-1; D is unresolved. CDR3 residues: CASSFDMNTEAFF. The DNA of the CDR3 is TGTGCCAGCAGCTTCGACATGAACACTGAAGCTTTCTTT.